This TCR beta chain was captured by sequencing in a study of PD-L1 blockade in urothelial cancer. Overall study: Patients initiated atezolizumab in about 2014 at 1,200 mg intravenously every 3 weeks.

CDR1 MDHEN and CDR2 SYDVKM come from the germline V gene. V was clipped by 8 bases and J by 3 bases, with 11 bases between them. The CDR3 sequence is 12 residues long. Templates that were synthetic TCR analogs were spiked into each PCR. Assay used: immunoSEQ multiplex PCR; TCRdb lists only in-frame clones, some missing. The table records more than 95,000 clones, about 82% of them present only once. Time point in this sample: peripheral blood 6 weeks after treatment start. Patients had locally advanced or metastatic urothelial carcinoma. The TCR comes from a man aged 45-65 years with urothelial cancer. Sequences were derived from PBMCs, sampled around atezolizumab (anti-PD-L1) treatment. The chain uses TRBV28 and TRBJ2-7; D unresolved. CDR3 sequence reads: CASQNQFYEQYF. CDR3 sequence (DNA): TGTGCCAGCCAAAATCAGTTCTACGAGCAGTACTTC.